This T cell receptor (gamma chain) was identified during a study of gamma delta lymphoproliferative disorders and STAT genes (dated by TCRdb to 2016 to 2019). In terms of the full investigation: Among the 9 sequenced Tgammadelta LGLL patients, 4 had symptomatic disease and 5 had an indolent course. The LymphoTrack Dx TCRG Assay was used to prepare gamma-chain libraries from at least 50 ng of genomic DNA. Because no corresponding Invivoscribe delta assay was available, delta-chain libraries were prepared according to the EuroClonality-NGS working group standard operating procedure. The study profiled TCR gamma and delta CDR3 repertoires by deep sequencing in Tgammadelta lymphoproliferative disease patients and healthy controls, within a larger immunophenotypic and STAT-mutation study. The TCR-sequenced pilot group comprised roughly 10 Tgammadelta large granular lymphocyte leukemia patients and a couple of hepatosplenic T-cell lymphoma patients. Two gamma-chain samples and all delta-chain samples were sequenced twice to confirm results. Broader findings and caveats from the paper: Major clones in indolent patients were dominated by Vgamma9-JgammaP and Vdelta2-Ddelta3-Jdelta1 rearrangements, whereas symptomatic patients lacked these rearrangements and used less common gene combinations. Control T cells were likely spread across varied maturation stages, whereas leukemic cells were skewed toward terminal effectors, which potentially limits comparisons between patients and controls. When whole repertoires were clustered, gamma repertoires from patients grouped apart from those of healthy controls, but delta repertoires did not separate between the groups. Nearly all major gamma and delta clonotypes of patients were found to be public, being shared with at least one healthy donor, and only a couple of gamma clonotypes were found to be private to disease. According to the authors, NGS specificity may be reduced at low frequencies, so whether leukemic clones are public or private needs confirmation.

In both library methods, multiplex PCR was carried out with primers targeting conserved V and J regions of the TCR genes. Purified and pooled amplicons were sequenced on an Illumina MiSeq platform. Per the source publication's procedure: V(D)J alignment, clonotype assembly and translation were performed with MiXCR, whereas functionality assessment and CDR3 repertoire analyses were performed with VDJtools. CDR3 was defined according to IMGT, and analyses were limited to productive sequences using functional genes, with ORF genes and pseudogenes excluded. A custom Python script searched for identical amino acid CDR3s of major clonotypes (frequency >=5%) across all patients and controls. A one-sided non-parametric Wilcoxon test was used to compare clonotype frequencies between patients and controls. Via CATT, TCRdb reprocessed the public reads, and rows with identical DNA were then joined. These V and J calls are TCRdb output, not the study's own analysis. In this sample the table shows roughly 2,500 gamma-chain clones, about 12% of which occur a single time. Together, the top ten hold about four fifths of the sample.

Ends trimmed: V by 8 bases, J by 6 bases; bases unmatched to a gene: 4. The CDR3 measures 12 amino acids from cysteine to phenylalanine. Of the read, only the CDR3 DNA is kept; its 36 bases are in frame from base 1. This clone counts as medium-sized (0.01 to 0.1%). The antigen it binds to is not known. Base qualities are not recorded, but no much larger clone differs from it by a single base. For TCR sequencing, genomic DNA was taken from peripheral blood mononuclear cells isolated from both patients and controls. A median age of roughly 60 years was recorded for the sequenced patients, of whom four or five were male and six or seven were female. All patients came from a single hematology unit in Padova, Italy, and their diagnoses were reclassified as T-LGLL or HSTCL using the 2017 WHO criteria. All patient samples were collected while patients were off therapy or before therapy.

The receptor was derived from a human donor with gamma-delta T-cell large granular lymphocyte leukemia. This receptor chain uses TRGV10 and TRGJP1. Here the J gene was assigned by germline matching of the DNA, as TCRdb has none. TRGV10 is recorded as an ORF, its role being uncertain. Sample: blood. At the DNA level, the sequence is TGTGCTGCGTGGGATCCTGGTTGGTTCAAGATATTT. Translated, it reads CAAWDPGWFKIF.